This TCR beta chain is from a study of T cells in Graves' hyperthyroidism and ophthalmopathy. There were TCR beta CDR3 regions amplified from RNA transcripts. HTBI primers were the set used in a first-round RT-PCR of the TCR CDR3. TCRdb re-derived calls from the multiplex PCR reads in MiXCR, one entry per CDR3 protein. The sample yields hundreds of thousands of distinct CDR3 sequences, approximately 15% seen once. There are many counts of this clonotype. Its target is not known. Study-level points and caveats: In validation, the model predicted ophthalmopathy. These predictions came a median roughly 6 months before onset.

Between the trimmed V and J ends, which lost 4 bases and 0 bases, there was a span of 12 bases. Germline-derived CDR1 and CDR2 are SNHLY and FYNNEI. The CDR3 has 16 amino acids. The receptor's source is a woman aged 35 to 49 with Graves' ophthalmopathy. The sample consisted of blood. The gene calls are TRBV2 and TRBJ1-4; tentatively, D is TRBD1 (5 bases). The CDR3 DNA sequence: TGTGCCAGCAGTGGACAGTCTCTTGCAACTAATGAAAAACTGTTTTTT. Its translation: CASSGQSLATNEKLFF.